The T cell receptor (beta chain) under discussion was sequenced for a study of blood T cell repertoires in COVID-19. TCRdb's table, derived via immunoSEQ multiplex PCR, lists solely in-frame clones and lacks some. The sample has hundreds of thousands of clones, 85% to 90% seen once. This CDR3 has 14 residues. Trimming shortened V by 3 bases and J by 10 bases, and 19 bases separated the two germline ends. The germline V gene has CDR1 SGHNT and CDR2 YYREEE (reference sequence). The sequencing sample was made of PBMCs or T cells enriched from blood (not recorded which). The chain recombines TRBV5-4 with TRBJ1-2, with D hard to call. This TCR came from a man younger than 35 who had recovered from COVID-19. The CDR3 bases are TGTGCCAGCAGCTGGGTCGGGGTGGGGAATGCCTACACCTTC. Its translation: CASSWVGVGNAYTF.